A selection of T cell receptor beta chains follows, all from one sample in a study of immune heterogeneity within non-small cell lung tumors. TCRdb reprocessed the multiplex PCR reads via MiXCR and lists one record per CDR3 protein. The sample yields just over 3,500 distinct CDR3 sequences, around 29% seen once. The sequencing input was lung tumor tissue. All receptors derive from a man aged 60 to 69 with non-small cell lung cancer. Each CDR3 is given with its conserved first and last residue. Each record gives: D gene, J gene, clone size, V gene, CDR3 DNA, CDR3 protein. The D gene is left open where the match is weak. A row's size may be missing; if present it is once, few, many or a size class.

d_gene: TRBD1
j_gene: TRBJ1-4
abundance: .
v_gene: TRBV4-2
CDR3nt: TGTGCCAGCAGCCCCGGGACAGGGAGTGAAAAACTGTTTTTT
CDR3aa: CASSPGTGSEKLFF

d_gene: TRBD2
j_gene: TRBJ2-1
abundance: .
v_gene: TRBV6-5
CDR3nt: TGTGCCAGCAGTTACAGCGGGGAAATTAATGAGCAGTTCTTC
CDR3aa: CASSYSGEINEQFF

d_gene: TRBD1
j_gene: TRBJ1-5
abundance: large
v_gene: TRBV2
CDR3nt: TGTGCCAGCAGTGACCCACAGGGGTTTGGCAATCAGCCCCAGCATTTT
CDR3aa: CASSDPQGFGNQPQHF

d_gene: .
j_gene: TRBJ1-2
abundance: medium-sized
v_gene: TRBV20-1
CDR3nt: TGCAGTGCTAGAGATCGGGGGGCCTTCCCCTATGGCTACACCTTC
CDR3aa: CSARDRGAFPYGYTF

d_gene: .
j_gene: TRBJ1-1
abundance: .
v_gene: TRBV29-1
CDR3nt: TGCAGCGTTTGGGGGGGGGCGACTGAAGCTTTCTTT
CDR3aa: CSVWGGATEAFF

d_gene: .
j_gene: TRBJ2-7
abundance: .
v_gene: TRBV5-1
CDR3nt: TGCGCCAGCGGGACAACATCCTACGAGCAGTACTTC
CDR3aa: CASGTTSYEQYF

d_gene: .
j_gene: TRBJ1-3
abundance: medium-sized
v_gene: TRBV6-1
CDR3nt: TGTGCCAGCAGTTCCAACTTCAGGATGGCTGGAAACACCATATATTTT
CDR3aa: CASSSNFRMAGNTIYF

d_gene: TRBD1
j_gene: TRBJ2-1
abundance: few
v_gene: TRBV5-1
CDR3nt: TGCGCCAGCAGCTTGGGGGGACAGAAGCACAATGAGCAGTTCTTC
CDR3aa: CASSLGGQKHNEQFF

d_gene: .
j_gene: TRBJ2-4
abundance: medium-sized
v_gene: TRBV24-1
CDR3nt: TGTGCCACCAGTGACCCCCTGGGCGGGTTGAACATTCAGTACTTC
CDR3aa: CATSDPLGGLNIQYF

d_gene: .
j_gene: TRBJ2-7
abundance: few
v_gene: TRBV7-2
CDR3nt: TGTGCCAGCAGCTTAGCCAGCCTCTACGAGCAGTACTTC
CDR3aa: CASSLASLYEQYF

d_gene: .
j_gene: TRBJ1-1
abundance: few
v_gene: TRBV20-1
CDR3nt: TGCAGTGCTCCAGAGGTCCGGTCGAACACTGAAGCTTTCTTT
CDR3aa: CSAPEVRSNTEAFF

d_gene: .
j_gene: TRBJ1-2
abundance: medium-sized
v_gene: TRBV5-1
CDR3nt: TGCGCCAGCAGCTTGGGTCCCCAAGGGGACTATGGCTACACCTTC
CDR3aa: CASSLGPQGDYGYTF

d_gene: .
j_gene: TRBJ2-7
abundance: .
v_gene: TRBV5-1
CDR3nt: TGCGCCAGCAGCCCGGGACCTCTCAAACAAGCCTACGAGCAGTACTTC
CDR3aa: CASSPGPLKQAYEQYF

d_gene: .
j_gene: TRBJ2-1
abundance: few
v_gene: TRBV2
CDR3nt: TGTGCCAGCAGGGCTGAGGACGGTATGGGATTGTTCTTC
CDR3aa: CASRAEDGMGLFF

d_gene: .
j_gene: TRBJ1-2
abundance: medium-sized
v_gene: TRBV4-1
CDR3nt: TGCGCCAGCAGCCAAGGATGGAGTCAGGGCGGCGGGGGCTACACCTTC
CDR3aa: CASSQGWSQGGGGYTF

d_gene: .
j_gene: TRBJ2-3
abundance: large
v_gene: TRBV28
CDR3nt: TGTGCCAGCAGCAAAGAAGGCAAGGGACGCCCGCGCGTCGGGGGAAGCACAGATACGCAGTATTTT
CDR3aa: CASSKEGKGRPRVGGSTDTQYF

d_gene: .
j_gene: TRBJ2-7
abundance: .
v_gene: TRBV7-9
CDR3nt: TGTGCCAGCAGCGCGGACAGTAAAACGGGACTATCCTACGAGCAGTACTTC
CDR3aa: CASSADSKTGLSYEQYF

d_gene: TRBD2
j_gene: TRBJ2-7
abundance: .
v_gene: TRBV7-9
CDR3nt: TGTGTCAGCAGCTTAGTGGGTAGCGGGAGGTCCCCCTACGAGCAGTACTTC
CDR3aa: CVSSLVGSGRSPYEQYF

d_gene: TRBD2
j_gene: TRBJ2-6
abundance: .
v_gene: TRBV19
CDR3nt: TGTGCCAGTAGTATGGGACTAGTGGGAGGGCCCTCTGGGGCCAACGTCCTGACTTTC
CDR3aa: CASSMGLVGGPSGANVLTF

d_gene: .
j_gene: TRBJ1-1
abundance: few
v_gene: TRBV15
CDR3nt: TGTGCCACCAGCAGAGATCCGGGCACTGAAGCTTTCTTT
CDR3aa: CATSRDPGTEAFF

d_gene: .
j_gene: TRBJ2-5
abundance: few
v_gene: TRBV2
CDR3nt: TGTGCCAGCAGTGATTCCCGACAGTACCAAGAGACCCAGTACTTC
CDR3aa: CASSDSRQYQETQYF

d_gene: TRBD2
j_gene: TRBJ2-2
abundance: medium-sized
v_gene: TRBV18
CDR3nt: TGTGCCAGCTCACCACCGGGACTAGCCCAAGGCGGCGGGGAGCTGTTTTTT
CDR3aa: CASSPPGLAQGGGELFF

d_gene: .
j_gene: TRBJ1-5
abundance: medium-sized
v_gene: TRBV28
CDR3nt: TGTGCCGTTTTTGAGCCAGGCAATCAGCCCCAGCATTTT
CDR3aa: CAVFEPGNQPQHF

d_gene: .
j_gene: TRBJ1-3
abundance: medium-sized
v_gene: TRBV30
CDR3nt: TGTGCCTGGAGACGTTTCTCTGGAAACACCATATATTTT
CDR3aa: CAWRRFSGNTIYF

d_gene: TRBD1
j_gene: TRBJ2-1
abundance: medium-sized
v_gene: TRBV25-1
CDR3nt: TGTGCCAGCAGTGAAGTCAGGGGGAATGAGCAGTTCTTC
CDR3aa: CASSEVRGNEQFF

d_gene: TRBD2
j_gene: TRBJ2-2
abundance: .
v_gene: TRBV10-3
CDR3nt: TGTGCCATCAGTGAGTCGATCAGCGGGGGGCTGTCTTTT
CDR3aa: CAISESISGGLSF

d_gene: .
j_gene: TRBJ1-2
abundance: .
v_gene: TRBV5-1
CDR3nt: TGCGCCAGCAGCTTGGAGGTGCAGGGAGGCTACACCTTC
CDR3aa: CASSLEVQGGYTF

d_gene: .
j_gene: TRBJ2-5
abundance: .
v_gene: TRBV19
CDR3nt: TGTGCCAGTAGTATAGAGGGATACCAAGAGACCCAGTACTTC
CDR3aa: CASSIEGYQETQYF

d_gene: .
j_gene: TRBJ2-7
abundance: medium-sized
v_gene: TRBV5-1
CDR3nt: TGCGCCAGCAGCCTAAGTCAGGGGACGCGTCTCTACGAGCAGTACTTC
CDR3aa: CASSLSQGTRLYEQYF

d_gene: .
j_gene: TRBJ1-6
abundance: few
v_gene: TRBV10-3
CDR3nt: TGTGCCAGCGGCGGAAGAAATTCACCCCTCCACTTT
CDR3aa: CASGGRNSPLHF